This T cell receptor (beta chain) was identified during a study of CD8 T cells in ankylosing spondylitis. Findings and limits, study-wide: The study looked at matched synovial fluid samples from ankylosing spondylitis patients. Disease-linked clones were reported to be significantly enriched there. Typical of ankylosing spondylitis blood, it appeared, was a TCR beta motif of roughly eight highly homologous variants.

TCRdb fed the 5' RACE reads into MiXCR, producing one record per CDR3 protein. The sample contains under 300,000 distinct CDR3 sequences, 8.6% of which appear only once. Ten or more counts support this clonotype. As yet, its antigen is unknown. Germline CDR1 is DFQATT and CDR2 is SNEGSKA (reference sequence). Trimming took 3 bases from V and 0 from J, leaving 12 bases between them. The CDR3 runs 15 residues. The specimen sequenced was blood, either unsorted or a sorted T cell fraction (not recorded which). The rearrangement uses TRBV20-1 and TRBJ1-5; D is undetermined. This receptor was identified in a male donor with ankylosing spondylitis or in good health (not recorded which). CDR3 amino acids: CSARPFGVSNQPQHF. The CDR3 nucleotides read TGCAGTGCTAGGCCCTTCGGGGTTAGCAATCAGCCCCAGCATTTT.